The following is a T cell receptor beta chain sequence with its context. The antigen is undetermined. Genomic DNA constituted the template upon which TCR beta VDJ and CDR3 profiling was performed. One entry per CDR3 protein results from TCRdb running MiXCR on the reads. There are 200,000 or so distinct CDR3 sequences in the sample; under 70% occur only once, and 46% lies in the top ten. This entry comes from a study of CD8+CD57+ T cells in acquired aplastic anemia. General study findings and limits: Patients and controls had in common fewer than 30 CD8+ CDR3 sequences.

With V trimmed by 5 bases and J by 5 bases, 14 bases remained unmatched. The CDR3 runs 17 residues. In germline, CDR1 is SGHVT, CDR2 SQSDAQ. This receptor was taken from a human donor with severe aplastic anemia or a healthy control (not recorded which). The chain couples TRBV7-4 to TRBJ1-5; the match to TRBD1 covers 8 bases. The sequenced sample was sorted CD4+, CD8+, or CD8+CD57+ T cells (not recorded which) from PBMCs. The CDR3 sequence: CASSRGTGILIDQPQHF. The CDR3 DNA reads as TGTGCCAGCAGCCGAGGGACAGGTATTTTGATTGATCAGCCCCAGCATTTT.